This TCR beta chain was recorded in a study of T cells in Graves' hyperthyroidism and ophthalmopathy (dated by TCRdb to about 2019). Regarding the study in general: Peripheral blood was collected at initial diagnosis, before any treatment. TCR V-J signatures able to tell the groups apart were searched for in a discovery cohort of 100 or so patients, of whom more than 40 had Graves' ophthalmopathy and roughly 57 had stable Graves' hyperthyroidism. An independent validation cohort of around 20 hyperthyroidism patients and about 16 patients who later progressed to ophthalmopathy tested prospective prediction of ophthalmopathy. The 95 to 100 discovery patients were randomly divided into training and test sets at a 7:3 ratio. In more than five Graves' hyperthyroidism patients, the study also compared T-cell repertoires from thyroid tissue with T-cell repertoires from blood. After sampling, hyperthyroidism patients received methimazole starting at 30 mg daily, and ophthalmopathy patients received high-dose intravenous methylprednisolone. TCR Vbeta CDR3 sequencing of fewer than 150 peripheral blood samples (over 40 ophthalmopathy, about 74 hyperthyroidism and around 17 progressor patients) is reported in the paper. Overall study outcomes, separate from this receptor: In cross-validation, a model built on a 13 V-J signature told ophthalmopathy apart from stable hyperthyroidism with less than 90% sensitivity and around 83% specificity, and in testing the same model reached 80%/75%. Most expanded thyroid clonotypes (frequency above 0.001) were also detected in blood, suggesting blood repertoires may reflect thyroid immune responses. In validation, the model predicted progression to ophthalmopathy a median of approximately 6.3 months before onset, with 70% to 71% sensitivity and 72.22% specificity. Sample size was not statistically predetermined, and investigators were not blinded to group allocation.

A patient counted as having stable Graves' hyperthyroidism if no progression to ophthalmopathy occurred over 18 months of follow-up. Hyperthyroidism patients were newly diagnosed, had a disease duration of under 2 months, and were aged 18 to 65 years. Any patient with an uncontrolled infection, another autoimmune disease, pregnancy or lactation was excluded. Diagnoses were established on the basis of clinical symptoms, serum thyroxine and TRAb, thyroid ultrasound, and orbital computed tomography. PBMCs were separated from 8 to 10 ml of fresh peripheral blood using Ficoll-Paque density gradient centrifugation. Total RNA was extracted using Trizol reagent, and RNA quality was assessed on an Agilent 2100 Bioanalyzer. CDR1 MDHEN and CDR2 SYDVKM were looked up in the germline V gene. From the cysteine through the phenylalanine, the CDR3 covers 14 amino acids. The DNA shown is the 42-base CDR3, in frame from base 1. Between the V and J ends, shortened by 5 bases and 0 bases respectively, the junction contains 8 bases.

In the case of this clonotype: The antigen it binds to is not known. No base quality values were provided; no much bigger clone lies one nucleotide off.

Amplification of TCR beta CDR3 regions was carried out from RNA transcripts. A first-round RT-PCR of the TCR CDR3 used the HTBI primer set with the Qiagen OneStep RT-PCR kit. Libraries were constructed in a second round of multiplex PCR, after which size selection and purification were performed. Paired-end sequencing of the libraries was performed with 100 bp reads on an Illumina HiSeq2000. As for the original processing: Raw data were processed with SOAPnuke, discarding reads with adapters, uncalled bases, mean Phred below 15, or no exact constant-primer or identifier match. High-quality paired reads were merged using COPE v1.2.5, and each unique nucleotide sequence was defined as a clonotype. MiTCR v1.1 was used to align the clonotypes against IMGT TRBV, TRBD and TRBJ reference segments. The analysis was restricted to V-J combinations with a frequency above 0.0001, which together covered 99.2% of the repertoires. A TCS score was defined as the ratio of F50 (clonal expansion) to E x V (chaos), with BLOSUM62-based TCRdist applied between CDR3 peptides within each V-J. Welch's t-statistics and random forest reduced fewer than 600 V-J features to 13, which were used in a naive Bayes classifier (R e1071). TCRdb handled the public reads itself, with Q25 trimming in fastp and clone calling in MiXCR, and kept productive beta chains. One record per CDR3 amino acid sequence lists the most common genes and DNA. TCRdb, not the authors, supplied the V and J calls. The sample table contains approximately 420,000 distinct CDR3 sequences; only one count was recorded for roughly an eighth of them. 4% to 6.5% of the sample is taken by the ten largest.

The receptor chain draws on TRBV28 and TRBJ1-3; the D gene lacks a confident call. The source material was blood. This sequence was found in a woman between 18 and 29 years old with Graves' hyperthyroidism. The DNA sequence is TGTGCCAGCAGTGCGGGGAGCTCTGGAAACACCATATATTTT. This yields the protein CASSAGSSGNTIYF. Supplemented by the reference TRBV28 and TRBJ1-3 proteins around the CDR3, the complete variable domain is DVKVTQSSRYLVKRTGEKVFLECVQDMDHENMFWYRQDPGLGLRLIYFSYDVKMKEKGDIPEGYSVSREKKERFSLILESASTNQTSMYLCASSAGSSGNTIYFGEGSWLTVV.